One sample yielded the 10 T cell receptor beta chains listed below, sequenced in a study of T-cell memory formation after mild COVID-19 (dated by TCRdb to the early 2020s). Receptor libraries were prepared by 5' RACE. For sequencing, an Illumina NovaSeq 6000 was employed. The public reads were run again by TCRdb, first through fastp at Q25 and then through MiXCR, and only productive beta chains were kept. Every entry covers one CDR3 protein and lists the most common genes and DNA from its rows. The sample records fewer than 600,000 distinct CDR3 sequences, less than 25% of which are singletons. Clones ranked in the top ten supply roughly 9.1% of the sample. The sequenced material came from PBMCs or a T cell subset sorted from them (not recorded which). These receptors originate from an adult woman who had mild COVID-19 (a few samples of this study predate the infection). The sample titles of this study are shuffled in the database, so cell type and time point are left out; the donor was told from shared clones.

The chain has TRBV7-2 and TRBJ2-2, with D tentatively TRBD2 (6 bases). The CDR3 is made up of 16 amino acids. Per the germline V gene, CDR1 is SGHTA and CDR2 is FQGNSA. V was shortened by 2 bases and J by 6 bases, with 16 bases between the two germline ends. The CDR3 region has the DNA TGTGCCAGCAGCTTAAGGGGCGGGATTTTGGCCGGGGAGCTGTTTTTT. It encodes CASSLRGGILAGELFF.

The table lists this clonotype with a few counts. For the CDR3, the DNA is TGCGCCAGCGCTCCCCGGTTTCCCGGAGGCACTGAAGCTTTCTTT. Its translation: CASAPRFPGGTEAFF. The rearrangement joins TRBV5-1 to TRBJ1-1; D uncertain. Germline CDR1 SGHRS, CDR2 YFSETQ. Trimming shortened V by 7 bases and J by 4 bases, and 20 bases separated the two germline ends. This CDR3 has 15 residues.

The rearrangement links TRBV4-1 to TRBJ2-5, with 7 positions matching TRBD1. The V segment lost 4 bases and the J segment 2 bases; nucleotides outside the gene matches: 4. CDR3 size: 14 residues. The germline gives CDR1 MGHRA, CDR2 YSYEKL. CDR3 coding DNA: TGCGCCAGCAGCCGGACAGGAGGACAAGAGACCCAGTACTTC. As protein: CASSRTGGQETQYF.

This chain links TRBV7-7 with TRBJ2-3; TRBD2 aligns across 9 bases. The germline CDR1 and CDR2 sequences are SSHAT and FNYEAQ (reference sequence). The V segment lost 5 bases and the J segment 4 bases; nucleotides outside the gene matches: 10. The CDR3 loop spans 16 amino acids. CDR3 sequence reads: CASSQSAGGLADTQYF. CDR3 nucleotides: TGTGCCAGCAGCCAATCGGCGGGGGGGCTCGCAGATACGCAGTATTTT.

This chain connects TRBV20-1 to TRBJ2-5; 9 bases agree with TRBD2. Losses at the gene ends were 6 bases for V and 0 bases for J; bases not matched to a gene: 11. Germline CDR1 is DFQATT and CDR2 is SNEGSKA (reference sequence). The CDR3 is 16 residues long. The CDR3 reads CSASKASGTYQETQYF. The CDR3 bases are TGCAGTGCCAGTAAAGCTAGCGGGACGTACCAAGAGACCCAGTACTTC.

This clonotype has a handful of counts. The chain employs TRBV2 and TRBJ1-1; no reliable D call. V lost 2 bases and J 1 base, leaving 8 bases between the germline ends. This CDR3 has 14 residues. Germline lookup yields CDR1 SNHLY and CDR2 FYNNEI. CDR3 region: CASSELAWNTEAFF. CDR3 nucleotides: TGTGCCAGCAGTGAATTAGCCTGGAACACTGAAGCTTTCTTT.

V is TRBV20-1 and J is TRBJ1-6; D gene uncertain. Germline-derived CDR1 and CDR2 are DFQATT and SNEGSKA (reference sequence). The CDR3 loop spans 13 amino acids. V was shortened by 5 bases and J by 7 bases, with 12 bases between the two germline ends. The CDR3 protein is CSADRTVNSPLHF. The CDR3 DNA follows: TGCAGTGCTGACCGGACCGTGAATTCACCCCTCCACTTT.

The V gene is TRBV27, the J gene TRBJ1-2; D might be TRBD1 (6 bases). The V end was cut by 8 bases, the J end by 0 bases, with 19 bases between. Germline CDR1 and CDR2: MNHEY and SMNVEV (reference sequence). The CDR3 runs 16 residues. The CDR3 here is CASGITGYPANYGYTF. CDR3 coding DNA: TGTGCCAGCGGTATTACAGGGTACCCGGCTAACTATGGCTACACCTTC.

The CDR3 DNA reads as TGTGCCAGCAGCTTACTGGTAAATGAGCAGTTCTTC. Its protein product is CASSLLVNEQFF. The rearrangement links TRBV7-2 to TRBJ2-1; D uncertain. CDR3 length: 12 residues. V gave up 2 bases and J gave up 7 bases, with 6 bases separating them. From germline, CDR1 is SGHTA and CDR2 FQGNSA.

This clonotype was observed a few times. The V gene is TRBV4-1, the J gene TRBJ2-7; TRBD2 matches 10 bases. This CDR3 region has 15 residues. Per the germline V gene, CDR1 is MGHRA and CDR2 is YSYEKL. J gave up 9 bases and V 0 bases, and 8 bases lay outside the gene matches. The CDR3 DNA sequence: TGCGCCAGCAGCCAAGACGTCCCTAGCGGGGGTAGGCAGTACTTC. It translates to CASSQDVPSGGRQYF.